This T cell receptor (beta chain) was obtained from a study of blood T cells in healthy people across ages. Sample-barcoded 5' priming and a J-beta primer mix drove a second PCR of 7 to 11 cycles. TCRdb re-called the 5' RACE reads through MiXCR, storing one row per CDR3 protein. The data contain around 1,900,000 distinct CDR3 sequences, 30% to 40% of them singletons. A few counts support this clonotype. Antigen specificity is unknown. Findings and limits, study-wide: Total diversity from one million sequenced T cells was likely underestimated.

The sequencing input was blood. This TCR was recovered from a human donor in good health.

DNA for the CDR3: TGTGCCATCAGTGGACGACAGGGAGGGTCCTACGAGCAGTACTTC. It specifies CAISGRQGGSYEQYF. The genes are TRBV10-3 and TRBJ2-4, with D tentatively TRBD1 or TRBD2 (7 bases each). The J call may be in error: the DNA end matches TRBJ2-7 better. There are 15 residues in the CDR3. From germline, CDR1 is ENHRY and CDR2 SYGVKD.